The next 12 T cell receptor beta chains were all read from a single sample in a study of blood T cell repertoires in COVID-19. Assay: immunoSEQ multiplex PCR; the TCRdb copy retains only in-frame clones and omits some. The repertoire holds some 240,000 clones, with 70% to 85% as singletons. Source material: peripheral blood. All receptors come from a woman aged 40 to 55 who had recovered from COVID-19.

V usage is TRBV2 and J usage is TRBJ1-1, with 8 bases lining up with TRBD1. CDR1 and CDR2 from the germline V gene are SNHLY and FYNNEI. The CDR3 spans 15 residues. V lost 6 bases, J lost 6 bases, and 12 bases stayed unmatched. The chain's CDR3 is CASRGNQGAFAEAFF. CDR3 bases: TGTGCCAGCAGGGGGAACCAGGGGGCTTTCGCTGAAGCTTTCTTT.

The rearrangement joins TRBV7-2 to TRBJ2-3; TRBD2 matches at 9 bases. Per germline, CDR1 SGHTA and CDR2 FQGNSA. With 2 bases clipped from V and 5 bases from J, the junction kept 14 bases outside the gene matches. The CDR3 consists of 18 residues. The CDR3 nucleotides are TGTGCCAGCAGCTTAAGCCACTATTCTAGCGGGGCTCGAGATACGCAGTATTTT. It is translated as CASSLSHYSSGARDTQYF.

The V call is TRBV29-1, the J call TRBJ2-1, with TRBD2 as a possible D gene (5 bases). The V end lost 6 bases, the J end lost 6 bases, and 12 bases lay between the germline ends. Germline V lookup: CDR1 SQVTM, CDR2 ANQGSEA. This CDR3 is built from 12 residues. The CDR3 sequence: CSVKRVSNEQFF. CDR3 in DNA: TGCAGCGTCAAGAGGGTATCCAATGAGCAGTTCTTC.

This chain uses TRBV2 with TRBJ2-5, with TRBD1 as a possible D gene (5 bases). Trimming pared 9 bases from V and 4 bases from J, leaving 18 bases between. Germline assignment: CDR1 SNHLY and CDR2 FYNNEI. The CDR3 spans 14 residues. CDR3 protein: CASVRAGPGETQYF. DNA of the CDR3: TGTGCCAGTGTCAGGGCAGGGCCGGGAGAGACCCAGTACTTC.

The chain couples TRBV6-5 to TRBJ2-1; 12 bases align to TRBD2. The length of the CDR3 is 15 residues. Germline CDR1 and CDR2: MNHEY and SVGAGI. V was clipped by 4 bases and J by 6 bases; unmatched bases: 4. The CDR3 sequence is CASSFSSGGVNEQFF. The CDR3 nucleotides are TGTGCCAGCAGTTTCTCTAGCGGGGGGGTCAATGAGCAGTTCTTC.

The gene calls are TRBV28 and TRBJ1-4; D gene unclear. This CDR3 has 16 amino acids. Germline V gene lookup returns CDR1 MDHEN and CDR2 SYDVKM. V lost 4 bases to trimming and J lost 5 bases, with 17 bases between them. CDR3 loop: CASSYSVGLGNEKLFF. In DNA, the CDR3 is TGTGCCAGCAGTTACTCGGTCGGCCTCGGGAATGAAAAACTGTTTTTT.

V usage is TRBV19 and J usage is TRBJ1-2; 9 nucleotides line up with TRBD1. V was clipped by 4 bases and J by 2 bases; unmatched bases: 2. CDR1 and CDR2 (germline): LNHDA, SQIVND (reference sequence). The length of the CDR3 is 14 residues. Here the CDR3 DNA reads TGTGCCAGTAGTACAGGGACAGGGAACTATGGCTACACCTTC. Translation: CASSTGTGNYGYTF.

The chain recombines TRBV5-1 with TRBJ1-5; 7 nucleotides agree with TRBD1. Per the germline V gene, CDR1 is SGHRS and CDR2 is YFSETQ. The CDR3 loop spans 14 amino acids. V shed 4 bases and J 9 bases; nucleotides not matched to a gene: 10. The CDR3 loop is CASSPGTEGRPQHF. CDR3 nucleotide sequence: TGCGCCAGCAGCCCGGGGACAGAGGGCCGGCCCCAGCATTTT. The full variable domain, in which reference TRBV5-1 and TRBJ1-5 provide the parts outside the CDR3, is KAGVTQTPRYLIKTRGQQVTLSCSPISGHRSVSWYQQTPGQGLQFLFEYFSETQRNKGNFPGRFSGRQFSNSRSEMNVSTLELGDSALYLCASSPGTEGRPQHFGDGTRLSIL.

V usage is TRBV5-1 and J usage is TRBJ1-1; TRBD1 agrees at 8 bases. The CDR3 covers 12 residues. Germline trimming cut 4 bases from V and 11 bases from J; bases unmatched to any gene: 7. CDR1 SGHRS and CDR2 YFSETQ come from the germline V gene. In nucleotides, the CDR3 is TGCGCCAGCAGCCAAAAGACAGGGGAGGCTTTCTTT. This encodes CASSQKTGEAFF.

The gene calls are TRBV6-1 and TRBJ1-1; perhaps TRBD1 as D (6 bases). In germline, CDR1 is MNHNS, CDR2 SASEGT. The CDR3 is 15 amino acids. Between the trimmed V and J ends, which lost 1 base and 5 bases, there was a span of 14 bases. CDR3 residues: CASSEVQGRGTEAFF. The CDR3 coding sequence is TGTGCCAGCAGTGAAGTTCAGGGGAGAGGGACTGAAGCTTTCTTT.

The V gene is TRBV5-1, the J gene TRBJ2-1, with 14 nucleotides matching TRBD2. CDR3 length: 15 residues. Germline CDR1 and CDR2: SGHRS and YFSETQ. Trimming cost V 3 bases and J 7 bases; bases outside gene matches: 3. As DNA, the CDR3 is TGCGCCAGCAGCTCGGGACTAGCGGGGGAGAATGAGCAGTTCTTC. As protein: CASSSGLAGENEQFF.

V usage is TRBV11-3 and J usage is TRBJ1-1; D ambiguous. The ends were cut back, 0 bases at V and 2 bases at J, with 4 bases in the middle. The germline CDR1 and CDR2 sequences are SGHNT and YENEEA. The CDR3 is 13 amino acids. Here the CDR3 DNA reads TGTGCCAGCAGCTTAGATCCTAACACTGAAGCTTTCTTT. The encoded protein is CASSLDPNTEAFF.